Below are 14 T cell receptor beta chains sequenced from a single sample in a study of circulating and synovial CD4+ cells in juvenile arthritis. The table came from immunoSEQ multiplex PCR; TCRdb's copy has only in-frame clones and leaves some out. The repertoire holds some 30,000 clones, with just over 90% as singletons. The sequenced material came from CD4+ T cells from blood. The receptors stem from a human donor with juvenile idiopathic arthritis.

This clone was detected only once. The J gene is TRBJ2-5, the V gene TRBV6-1; D unclear. Deletions cut 4 bases from V and 4 bases from J, with 10 bases between. In germline, CDR1 is MNHNS, CDR2 SASEGT. This CDR3 contains 13 residues. DNA of the CDR3: TGTGCCAGCAGTGTTTCGGTGCGAGAGACCCAGTACTTC. Protein: CASSVSVRETQYF.

V and J are TRBV18 and TRBJ2-1; D remains unclear. Germline V gene data show CDR1 as KGHSH and CDR2 as LQKENI. The CDR3 consists of 15 residues. V shed 1 base and J shed 1 base, with 8 bases lying between them. CDR3 nucleotide sequence: TGTGCCAGCTCACCACAGGCAGGATCCTACAATGAGCAGTTCTTC. This gives the protein CASSPQAGSYNEQFF.

The rearrangement joins TRBV5-4 to TRBJ2-2, with D possibly matching TRBD2 (6 bases). Trimming pared 5 bases from V and 7 bases from J, leaving 12 bases between. The CDR3 totals 13 residues. The germline V gene encodes CDR1 SGHNT and CDR2 YYREEE (reference sequence). CDR3 loop: CASSGGNGGELFF. CDR3 DNA: TGTGCCAGCAGTGGAGGGAACGGCGGGGAGCTGTTTTTT.

V is TRBV4-2 and J is TRBJ2-3; 12 positions match TRBD1. This CDR3 has 16 residues. V dropped 4 bases and J dropped 4; count of bases not matched to a gene: 6. CDR1 and CDR2 from the germline V gene are LGHNA and YNFKEQ. The CDR3 bases are TGTGCCAGCAGCCGGGGGGGACAGGGGGCCGCAGATACGCAGTATTTT. Translation: CASSRGGQGAADTQYF.

The chain uses TRBV6-6 and TRBJ2-7; TRBD2 aligns across 10 bases. CDR1 and CDR2 (germline): MNHNY, SVGAGI (reference sequence). This CDR3 is built from 14 residues. V lost 2 bases to trimming and J lost 5 bases; unmatched junction nucleotides: 3. The CDR3 protein is CASSYRTSGDEQYF. The CDR3 DNA reads TGTGCCAGCAGTTACAGGACTAGCGGTGACGAGCAGTACTTC.

The genes are TRBV4-1 and TRBJ2-3; D not certain. Trimming took off 1 base at V and 2 bases at J, with 16 bases between the two ends. Looked up from germline, CDR1 is MGHRA and CDR2 is YSYEKL. The CDR3 runs 17 residues. For the CDR3, the DNA is TGCGCCAGCAGCCAAGGTGCCAGCGCGATTTACACAGATACGCAGTATTTT. Translated, it gives CASSQGASAIYTDTQYF.

The gene calls are TRBV21-1 and TRBJ2-7; TRBD1 is the table's D call, not checked against the DNA. TRBV21-1 is recorded as a pseudogene. The CDR3 is made up of 12 amino acids. Here the CDR3 DNA reads TGTGCCAGCCCGTCCCATCGTCTGGCGCAGTACTTC. Translating it yields CASPSHRLAQYF.

This sequence joins TRBV9 and TRBJ2-7; weak D call: TRBD1 (6 bases). CDR1 and CDR2 from the germline V gene are SGDLS and YYNGEE. The CDR3 is 14 amino acids. Trimming stripped 0 bases from V and 2 bases from J, with 9 bases between. As DNA, the CDR3 is TGTGCCAGCAGCGTAGATACAGGGACCTACGAGCAGTACTTC. Translating gives CASSVDTGTYEQYF.

CDR3 in amino acids: CASSLRTRGGETQYF. Here the CDR3 DNA reads TGTGCCAGCAGCTTACGGACCCGGGGAGGGGAGACCCAGTACTTC. V is TRBV5-4 and J is TRBJ2-5; 7 bases match TRBD2. The junction had 9 bases not matched to a gene; V was cut back by 2 bases and J by 5 bases. Germline CDR1 is SGHNT and CDR2 is YYREEE (reference sequence). This CDR3 contains 15 residues.

This chain links TRBV21-1 with TRBJ1-3; no DNA check was done on the table's D call, TRBD1. TRBV21-1 represents a pseudogene. CDR3 length: 16 amino acids. Written as DNA, the CDR3 is TGTGCCAGCAGCAAAAATGGGCGACAGGGGAGGGACACCATATATTTT. Amino acid sequence: CASSKNGRQGRDTIYF.

The table lists this clone with a count of one. One end of the junction fails to match germline, which may point to a read error. The gene calls are TRBV7-2 and TRBJ1-2; 7 bases map to TRBD1. Germline V gene data show CDR1 as SGHTA and CDR2 as FQGNSA. This CDR3 comprises 14 residues. This CDR3 reads CASSSTYRGRGYTF. DNA of the CDR3: TGTGCCAGCAGCTCTACATACAGGGGTCGCGGCTACACTTTC. Full variable domain (outside the CDR3, taken from reference TRBV7-2 and TRBJ1-2): GAGVSQSPSNKVTEKGKDVELRCDPISGHTALYWYRQSLGQGLEFLIYFQGNSAPDKSGLPSDRFSAERTGGSVSTLTIQRTQQEDSAVYLCASSSTYRGRGYTFGSGTRLTVV.

The chain couples TRBV2 to TRBJ1-5; 7 bases are a match to TRBD1. The J segment lost 2 bases and the V segment lost 8 bases, leaving 6 bases of the junction unmatched. Per the germline V gene, CDR1 is SNHLY and CDR2 is FYNNEI. The CDR3 extends over 14 amino acids. CDR3 region: CASGRQGGNQPQHF. The CDR3 nucleotides read TGTGCCAGCGGAAGACAGGGCGGCAATCAGCCCCAGCATTTT.

The chain couples TRBV11-2 to TRBJ2-7; 7 bases align to TRBD1. The germline gives CDR1 SGHAT, CDR2 FQNNGV. The CDR3 sequence is 14 residues long. With V trimmed by 1 base and J by 5 bases, 5 bases remained unmatched. The CDR3 nucleotides read TGTGCCAGCAGCTTAGGACAGGGTAAGGACGAGCAGTACTTC. This gives the protein CASSLGQGKDEQYF. The variable domain in full, with the rest retrieved from reference TRBV11-2 and TRBJ2-7, is EAGVAQSPRYKIIEKRQSVAFWCNPISGHATLYWYQQILGQGPKLLIQFQNNGVVDDSQLPKDRFSAERLKGVDSTLKIQPAKLEDSAVYLCASSLGQGKDEQYFGPGTRLTVT.

This rearrangement joins TRBV7-2 to TRBJ2-1, with TRBD2 as a possible D gene (6 bases). Germline CDR1 and CDR2: SGHTA and FQGNSA. Trimming shortened V by 2 bases and J by 5 bases, and 13 bases separated the two germline ends. This CDR3 comprises 15 residues. The chain's CDR3 is CASSLQGGGHNEQFF. DNA of the CDR3: TGTGCCAGCAGCTTACAGGGAGGAGGGCACAATGAGCAGTTCTTC.